The 27 T cell receptor beta chains below all came from one sample that was sequenced in a study of T cell changes during pregnancy in multiple sclerosis. Assay used: immunoSEQ multiplex PCR; TCRdb lists only in-frame clones, some missing. The table lists tens of thousands of clones, about 90% of them singletons. The sample here was peripheral blood, taken before pregnancy. The source of these receptors is a female donor with multiple sclerosis, enrolled in a pregnancy study.

V gene TRBV12-5 combines with J gene TRBJ2-3; 7 positions match TRBD2. The junction had 4 bases not matched to a gene; V was cut back by 4 bases and J by 0 bases. CDR3 size: 15 residues. Germline-derived CDR1 and CDR2 are LGHNT and FRNRAP. The CDR3 is CASGWSGASTDTQYF. CDR3 bases: TGTGCTAGTGGTTGGAGCGGGGCTAGCACAGATACGCAGTATTTT.

The chain couples TRBV2 to TRBJ2-5; 8 bases are shared with TRBD2. This CDR3 region has 17 residues. V lost 5 bases to trimming and J lost 3 bases; unmatched junction nucleotides: 14. Looked up from germline, CDR1 is SNHLY and CDR2 is FYNNEI. For the CDR3, the DNA is TGTGCCAGCAGTCACTTTGAACCGGGACTAGATGAAGAGACCCAGTACTTC. It is translated as CASSHFEPGLDEETQYF. Variable domain in full (rest from reference TRBV2 and TRBJ2-5): EPEVTQTPSHQVTQMGQEVILRCVPISNHLYFYWYRQILGQKVEFLVSFYNNEISEKSEIFDDQFSVERPDGSNFTLKIRSTKLEDSAMYFCASSHFEPGLDEETQYFGPGTRLLVL.

This chain connects TRBV27 to TRBJ2-7, with TRBD2 identical over 11 bases. Germline assignment: CDR1 MNHEY and CDR2 SMNVEV (reference sequence). J lost 2 bases, V lost 7 bases, and 7 bases had no gene match. The CDR3 has 15 amino acids. The CDR3, as DNA: TGTGCCAGCACTACTAGCGGGAGTGTCACCTACGAGCAGTACTTC. This codes for CASTTSGSVTYEQYF.

This clone has only a few counts. The rearrangement joins TRBV25-1 to TRBJ1-5, with TRBD1 matching over 7 bases. This CDR3 comprises 14 residues. Trimming at V came to 3 bases and at J to 7 bases, leaving 6 bases not matched to a gene. Germline CDR1 is MGHDK and CDR2 is SYGVNS. For the CDR3, the DNA is TGTGCCAGCAGTGAGACAGGGCTAAGGCAGCCCCAGCATTTT. This encodes CASSETGLRQPQHF.

The chain links TRBV30 to TRBJ2-5, with 7 bases that match TRBD1. Per germline, CDR1 GTSNPN and CDR2 SVGIG (reference sequence). The V gene end was trimmed by 2 bases and the J gene end by 7 bases; junction bases not matched to a gene: 22. CDR3 size: 18 residues. This CDR3 reads CAWSPRGRQLGARGTQYF. The CDR3, as DNA: TGTGCCTGGAGTCCCAGGGGGAGACAGCTAGGGGCACGGGGGACCCAGTACTTC.

This clone was seen a single time. The chain joins TRBV30 to TRBJ1-5; a possible D gene is TRBD1 (5 bases). CDR1 is GTSNPN, CDR2 SVGIG, per germline (reference sequence). The CDR3 has 16 amino acids. V lost 1 base and J 0 bases, leaving 13 bases between the germline ends. CDR3 in amino acids: CAWSEIRVSSNQPQHF. The CDR3 nucleotides read TGTGCCTGGAGTGAAATCAGGGTTTCTAGCAATCAGCCCCAGCATTTT.

The J gene is TRBJ2-3, the V gene TRBV19; 8 nucleotides match TRBD2. The CDR3 loop spans 15 amino acids. V lost 7 bases to trimming and J lost 4 bases; unmatched junction nucleotides: 10. Germline CDR1 and CDR2: LNHDA and SQIVND (reference sequence). For the CDR3, the DNA is TGTGCCAGTAAAACCGGGACTAGGGGTTCAGATACGCAGTATTTT. As protein: CASKTGTRGSDTQYF. Using reference TRBV19 and TRBJ2-3 for the parts outside the CDR3, the full variable domain is DGGITQSPKYLFRKEGQNVTLSCEQNLNHDAMYWYRQDPGQGLRLIYYSQIVNDFQKGDIAEGYSVSREKKESFPLTVTSAQKNPTAFYLCASKTGTRGSDTQYFGPGTRLTVL.

This chain connects TRBV5-4 to TRBJ2-5; D may be TRBD2 (5 bases). CDR3 length: 13 residues. The V end was cut by 3 bases, the J end by 2 bases, with 8 bases between. Looked up from germline, CDR1 is SGHNT and CDR2 is YYREEE (reference sequence). The CDR3 spells CASSSPGQETQYF. The CDR3 DNA reads TGTGCCAGCAGCTCGCCGGGACAAGAGACCCAGTACTTC.

V is TRBV7-8 and J is TRBJ2-3; the match to TRBD1 covers 9 bases. The length of the CDR3 is 16 residues. After removal of 5 bases from V and 5 bases from J, the junction contained 11 bases not matched to a gene. Germline V CDR1 and CDR2: SGHVS, FQNEAQ. Written as DNA, the CDR3 is TGTGCCAGCAGCCTAGACGGGACAGGGATCAGAGATACGCAGTATTTT. Amino acid sequence: CASSLDGTGIRDTQYF.

The rearrangement joins TRBV6-5 to TRBJ2-3; tentative D call: TRBD1 (5 bases). CDR1 and CDR2 (germline): MNHEY, SVGAGI. Between the trimmed V and J ends, which lost 6 bases and 5 bases, there was a span of 9 bases. This CDR3 contains 12 residues. The CDR3 loop reads CASSSRGDTQYF. CDR3 DNA sequence: TGTGCCAGCAGCTCTAGGGGAGATACGCAGTATTTT.

This clone came up a few times. This rearrangement joins TRBV7-6 to TRBJ2-7; 16 bases fit TRBD2. Looked up from germline, CDR1 is SGHVS and CDR2 is FNYEAQ. J gave up 2 bases and V 5 bases, and 6 bases lay outside the gene matches. The CDR3 is made up of 17 amino acids. This CDR3 reads CASSLSGTSGRAYEQYF. Written as DNA, the CDR3 is TGTGCCAGCAGCCTATCCGGGACTAGCGGGAGGGCCTACGAGCAGTACTTC.

This clone was detected only once. The chain employs TRBV6-5 and TRBJ2-1; unclear D gene. This CDR3 comprises 13 residues. V lost 0 bases and J 5 bases, leaving 5 bases between the germline ends. Germline V gene data show CDR1 as MNHEY and CDR2 as SVGAGI. The CDR3: CASSYSSNNEQFF. The CDR3 nucleotides read TGTGCCAGCAGTTACTCCAGTAACAATGAGCAGTTCTTC.

This clone rates as medium-sized. The chain combines TRBV13 with TRBJ1-1, with TRBD1 identical over 9 bases. The CDR3 extends over 14 amino acids. CDR1 is PRHDT, CDR2 FYEKMQ, per germline (reference sequence). The junction had 2 bases not matched to a gene; V was cut back by 3 bases and J by 3 bases. The CDR3 DNA reads as TGTGCCAGCAGCTTGGGACAGGGCGACACTGAAGCTTTCTTT. It codes for CASSLGQGDTEAFF. The variable domain in full, with the rest retrieved from reference TRBV13 and TRBJ1-1, is AAGVIQSPRHLIKEKRETATLKCYPIPRHDTVYWYQQGPGQDPQFLISFYEKMQSDKGSIPDRFSAQQFSDYHSELNMSSLELGDSALYFCASSLGQGDTEAFFGQGTRLTVV.

V and J are TRBV28 and TRBJ2-7; TRBD1 agrees at 7 bases. This CDR3 comprises 13 residues. Losses at the gene ends were 5 bases for V and 2 bases for J; bases not matched to a gene: 3. Germline loops: CDR1 MDHEN, CDR2 SYDVKM. CDR3 in DNA: TGTGCCAGCAGTCGTCAGGGGGCCTACGAGCAGTACTTC. Its translation: CASSRQGAYEQYF.

This clone was counted a few times. This chain joins TRBV6-5 and TRBJ1-3, with D possibly being TRBD1 (5 bases). Germline loops: CDR1 MNHEY, CDR2 SVGAGI. This CDR3 comprises 14 residues. Trimming left V 5 bases short and J 3 bases short, with 11 bases between. The CDR3, as DNA: TGTGCCAGCAGTGGGGGAGGATTTGGAAACACCATATATTTT. Residues: CASSGGGFGNTIYF.

V and J are TRBV19 and TRBJ1-2, with TRBD1 identical over 10 bases. The germline V gene encodes CDR1 LNHDA and CDR2 SQIVND (reference sequence). This CDR3 is built from 16 residues. After removal of 3 bases from V and 2 bases from J, the junction contained 6 bases not matched to a gene. The CDR3 reads CASSIGGTGDNYGYTF. In DNA, the CDR3 is TGTGCCAGTAGTATTGGGGGGACAGGGGACAACTATGGCTACACCTTC.

The chain employs TRBV10-3 and TRBJ2-1, with 14 bases matching TRBD2. Germline-derived CDR1 and CDR2 are ENHRY and SYGVKD. The CDR3 runs to 19 residues. The trim removed 0 bases at V and 2 bases at J, leaving 6 bases unmatched. The CDR3 is CAISESTGLAGDTYNEQFF. DNA for the CDR3: TGTGCCATCAGTGAGTCGACGGGACTAGCGGGAGACACCTACAATGAGCAGTTCTTC.

This clone was seen once. The chain is built from TRBV29-1 and TRBJ1-5, with 9 bases matching TRBD1. V gave up 6 bases and J gave up 4 bases; unmatched junction bases: 4. This CDR3 comprises 13 residues. Germline assignment: CDR1 SQVTM and CDR2 ANQGSEA. This CDR3 reads CSVQGTGNQPQHF. As DNA, the CDR3 is TGCAGCGTGCAGGGGACAGGGAATCAGCCCCAGCATTTT. Looking up the rest from reference TRBV29-1 and TRBJ1-5 gives the full variable domain: SAVISQKPSRDICQRGTSLTIQCQVDSQVTMMFWYRQQPGQSLTLIATANQGSEATYESGFVIDKFPISRPNLTFSTLTVSNMSPEDSSIYLCSVQGTGNQPQHFGDGTRLSIL.

This chain joins TRBV19 and TRBJ1-4; D remains ambiguous. CDR1 is LNHDA and CDR2 is SQIVND in the germline V gene (reference sequence). The V gene lost 0 bases and the J gene lost 3 bases, with 8 bases spanning the gap. The CDR3 sequence is 15 residues long. The CDR3, as DNA: TGTGCCAGTAGTATAGATCTCCAGGCTAATGAAAAACTGTTTTTT. The encoded protein is CASSIDLQANEKLFF.

The chain has TRBV2 and TRBJ2-3; 10 nucleotides align to TRBD2. J was trimmed by 0 bases and V by 8 bases; bases with no gene match: 8. CDR3 length: 16 residues. Germline V lookup: CDR1 SNHLY, CDR2 FYNNEI. For the CDR3, the DNA is TGTGCCAGCCTTCCCGGACTAGCGGAAAGCACAGATACGCAGTATTTT. Its translation is CASLPGLAESTDTQYF. Together with reference TRBV2 and TRBJ2-3, the CDR3 gives the full variable domain: EPEVTQTPSHQVTQMGQEVILRCVPISNHLYFYWYRQILGQKVEFLVSFYNNEISEKSEIFDDQFSVERPDGSNFTLKIRSTKLEDSAMYFCASLPGLAESTDTQYFGPGTRLTVL.

The chain recombines TRBV19 with TRBJ1-5; 12 positions agree with TRBD1. Germline V gives CDR1 LNHDA, CDR2 SQIVND (reference sequence). Trimming cost V 5 bases and J 5 bases; bases outside gene matches: 16. The CDR3 has 19 residues. CDR3 region: CASSRSGTGGTAPYQPQHF. In DNA form, the CDR3 reads TGTGCCAGTAGTCGAAGCGGGACAGGGGGCACCGCCCCGTATCAGCCCCAGCATTTT.

The chain carries TRBV9 and TRBJ2-5; D uncertain. The CDR3 totals 12 residues. Germline assignment: CDR1 SGDLS and CDR2 YYNGEE. The V end was cut by 4 bases, the J end by 9 bases, with 13 bases between. CDR3 amino acids: CASSPPRGAQYF. The CDR3 DNA is TGTGCCAGCAGCCCTCCGCGAGGCGCCCAGTACTTC.

V usage is TRBV7-2 and J usage is TRBJ2-3; 10 bases align to TRBD2. CDR1 SGHTA and CDR2 FQGNSA come from the germline V gene. This CDR3 spans 15 amino acids. V lost 5 bases and J lost 3; bases outside the gene matches: 5. CDR3 loop: CASSPAGGRTDTQYF. CDR3 nucleotides: TGTGCCAGCAGCCCAGCGGGAGGGAGGACAGATACGCAGTATTTT.

The sample holds a few counts of this clone. The chain is built from TRBV4-1 and TRBJ1-4, with 10 bases lining up with TRBD1. V lost 4 bases, J lost 12 bases, and 8 bases stayed unmatched. CDR1 and CDR2 from the germline V gene are MGHRA and YSYEKL. This CDR3 is 14 amino acids long. CDR3 region: CASSLDRGQIELFF. The CDR3 DNA reads TGCGCCAGCAGCCTCGACAGGGGGCAGATCGAACTGTTTTTT.

The chain links TRBV27 to TRBJ2-2, with TRBD1 identical over 7 bases. Germline CDR1 MNHEY, CDR2 SMNVEV (reference sequence). There are 17 residues in the CDR3. The V and J ends lost 4 bases and 6 bases, in that order; junction bases with no gene match: 14. The CDR3 reads CASSSRSLTGVAGELFF. CDR3 DNA: TGTGCCAGCAGTTCAAGATCACTCACAGGGGTAGCCGGGGAGCTGTTTTTT.

The V call is TRBV2, the J call TRBJ2-1; weak D call: TRBD2 (5 bases). Germline V CDR1 and CDR2: SNHLY, FYNNEI. V was cut by 5 bases and J by 15 bases, with 23 bases left in between. CDR3 length equals 14 residues. The CDR3 sequence: CASSTRDPEGDRFF. The CDR3 DNA reads as TGTGCCAGCAGTACCCGGGATCCTGAAGGAGACCGGTTCTTC.

This chain links TRBV5-1 with TRBJ2-7; 11 nucleotides align to TRBD2. V lost 2 bases and J lost 2; bases outside the gene matches: 6. The CDR3 covers 16 residues. CDR1 and CDR2 from the germline V gene are SGHRS and YFSETQ. The DNA for the CDR3 is TGCGCCAGCAGCTTTCCCGCGACTAGCGGGACCTACGAGCAGTACTTC. Residues: CASSFPATSGTYEQYF.